This T cell receptor (beta chain) was observed in a study of T cells after yellow fever vaccination. Between the trimmed V and J ends, which lost 2 bases and 0 bases, there was a span of 12 bases. CDR3 length equals 16 residues. The germline V gene encodes CDR1 SGHRS and CDR2 YFSETQ. Study findings and constraints: At around 96% for CD4 and 70% to 90% for CD8, most primary-vaccination clones showed up again after the booster. In FACS-sorted repertoires, abundant clonotypes from the bulk population could appear as contaminants.

TCR cDNA was made by 5'RACE template switching, adding a universal primer site and UMIs. In TCRdb, the 5' RACE reads were re-called with MiXCR into one record per CDR3 protein. The table lists 200,000 to 300,000 distinct CDR3 sequences, approximately 13% of them singletons. In the case of this clonotype: The antigen is not known.

The chain has TRBV5-1 and TRBJ1-3; tentatively, D is TRBD1 (6 bases). The clonotype originates from a man aged 25 to 40 who received the YFV17D yellow fever vaccine. The input for sequencing was CD4+ T cells sorted from PBMCs, taken 45 days after the yellow fever booster vaccination. This CDR3 is CASSLLDSSSGNTIYF. CDR3 bases: TGCGCCAGCAGCTTATTGGACAGCAGCTCTGGAAACACCATATATTTT.